This T cell receptor (beta chain) was captured in a study of CD8+CD57+ T cells in acquired aplastic anemia. Both TCR beta VDJ combination and CDR3 sequence profiling were carried out. Genomic DNA was the template for this profiling. TCRdb processed the reads anew with MiXCR; each CDR3 protein has one entry. Of over 40,000 distinct CDR3 sequences listed, about 73% are singletons. Trimming removed 6 bases from V and 4 bases from J, with 13 bases in between. Per the germline V gene, CDR1 is LNHDA and CDR2 is SQIVND (reference sequence). The CDR3 loop spans 14 amino acids. This clonotype was counted only a few times.

The chain is built from TRBV19 and TRBJ1-5; no clear D gene. The clonotype originates from a human donor in good health, serving as a control. Sequencing input: sorted CD4+, CD8+, or CD8+CD57+ T cells (not recorded which) from PBMCs. The CDR3 is CASRAGPLNQPQHF. As DNA, the CDR3 is TGTGCCAGTAGGGCCGGGCCCTTAAATCAGCCCCAGCATTTT.